The subject of this entry is one T cell receptor beta chain. The data were taken from a study of control samples from healthy donors and cancer patients. This CDR3 spans 15 amino acids. The V gene lost 4 bases and the J gene lost 5 bases, with 17 bases spanning the gap. In germline, CDR1 is SGHRS, CDR2 YFSETQ. Clones were sequenced by immunoSEQ multiplex PCR, and TCRdb holds only the in-frame ones, with some missing. The sample holds around 180,000 clones, around 90% seen once. This TCR came from a woman aged 40-49 years in good health. Input material: blood. The chain is built from TRBV5-1 and TRBJ2-3; D might be TRBD2 (7 bases). The chain's CDR3 is CASSPLGGGRDTQYF. As DNA, the CDR3 is TGCGCCAGCAGCCCCTTAGGGGGGGGCCGAGATACGCAGTATTTT. Full variable domain (outside the CDR3, taken from reference TRBV5-1 and TRBJ2-3): KAGVTQTPRYLIKTRGQQVTLSCSPISGHRSVSWYQQTPGQGLQFLFEYFSETQRNKGNFPGRFSGRQFSNSRSEMNVSTLELGDSALYLCASSPLGGGRDTQYFGPGTRLTVL.